This entry features one T cell receptor (beta chain) sequence. The specificity of this receptor is unknown. No clone much larger than this one lies a single base away; base qualities are absent. The immunoSEQ Assay, a bias-controlled multiplex PCR, was used to amplify TCRbeta CDR3 regions from genomic DNA. The study's processing was this. Within the assay, amplification of reference gene primers was used to estimate how many nucleated cells each sample contained. To quantify the absolute abundance of each unique TCRbeta CDR3 rearrangement, sequence reads were collapsed and filtered. Productive Simpson clonality was computed per sample as the square root of Simpson's diversity index over productive rearrangements. In its TCRdb copy, this immuneACCESS table keeps in-frame sequences only and misses some clones. Where compared with another copy, unresolved V genes explain less than half of these, and the others have no known cause. The V and J calls and clone size are taken from that table; D and trimming were inferred from the DNA. The sample table contains approximately 74,000 clones; only one count was recorded for around nine tenths of them. The ten largest clones add up to roughly 2% of the sample.

The record originates from a study of blood T cell repertoires in COVID-19 (TCRdb year 2020). For the study in its entirety: Samples covering the acute and convalescent phases of COVID-19 were provided by collaborators in the United States, Italy and Spain. Samples were obtained from the ongoing ImmuneRACE study (first 160 participants) and from 1,254 subjects provided by 6 global collaborators. The repertoires were released in a freely available public database intended as a resource for research on the immune response to SARS-CoV-2. Nearly every sample came with metadata listing a de-identified subject ID, COVID-19 status, age in years and sex. Deeply sampled blood TCRbeta repertoires from subjects exposed to, actively infected with, or recovered from COVID-19 were included in the dataset. The prospective study material was composed of cDNA or gDNA derived from T cells, B-cell-depleted T cells, or PBMCs. Where HLA class I and class II types were available, the types were taken from metadata supplied by the sample provider, not from assay-based typing. What the work shows at the level of the full study, not this receptor alone: The quantity of clinical and demographic metadata differed by source and by participant and was supplied without curation.

Whole blood was collected in K2EDTA tubes by collaborating institutions according to the institutions' own protocols. For TCRbeta analysis, collaborator samples were shipped as frozen whole blood, as isolated PBMCs, or as DNA extracted from either sample type. CDR1 and CDR2 (LGHDT, YNNKEL) derive from the germline V gene (reference sequence). From its cysteine to its phenylalanine, the CDR3 spans 16 amino acids. Just the 48-base CDR3 DNA is kept, in frame starting at base 1. V loses 3 bases, J loses 11 bases, and the germline ends lie 20 bases apart. The V and J genes are TRBV3-1 (or the pseudogene TRBV3-2) and TRBJ1-6, with TRBD1 as a weak D call on 5 bases. The source of this sequence is a woman aged 55-70 years with acute or convalescent COVID-19. What was sequenced was peripheral blood. The nucleotide sequence reads TGTGCCAGCAGCCATTTCTCCTCGGGGGTTGTGGCACCCCTCCACTTT. Translated, it gives CASSHFSSGVVAPLHF.